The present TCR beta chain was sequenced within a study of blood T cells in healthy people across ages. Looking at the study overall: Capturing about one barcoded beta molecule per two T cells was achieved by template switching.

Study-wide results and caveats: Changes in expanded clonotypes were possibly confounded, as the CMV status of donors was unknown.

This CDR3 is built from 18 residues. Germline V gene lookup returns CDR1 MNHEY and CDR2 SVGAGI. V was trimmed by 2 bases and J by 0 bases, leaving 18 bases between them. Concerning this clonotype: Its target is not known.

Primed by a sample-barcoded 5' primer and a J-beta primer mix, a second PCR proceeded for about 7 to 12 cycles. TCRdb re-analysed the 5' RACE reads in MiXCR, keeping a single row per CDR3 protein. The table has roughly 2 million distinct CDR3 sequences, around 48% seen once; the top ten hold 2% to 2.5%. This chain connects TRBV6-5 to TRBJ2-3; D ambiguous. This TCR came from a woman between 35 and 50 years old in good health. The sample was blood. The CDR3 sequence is CASSYEPPPPTSTDTQYF. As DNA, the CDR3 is TGTGCCAGCAGTTACGAGCCTCCGCCCCCGACTAGCACAGATACGCAGTATTTT.